Each of the 20 T cell receptor beta chains below was sequenced from the same sample in a study of blood T cells in healthy people across ages. Sample-barcoded 5' priming and a J-beta primer mix drove a second PCR of about 6 to 12 cycles. Using its own MiXCR run on the 5' RACE reads, TCRdb lists one record per CDR3 protein. The data show hundreds of thousands of distinct CDR3 sequences, about 34% seen once. Sequenced sample: blood. The source is a woman aged 80 or over in good health.

A single count supports this clonotype. V usage is TRBV5-1 and J usage is TRBJ2-1; TRBD2 matches at 9 bases. The assigned J gene may be wrong: the sequence end matches TRBJ2-7 better. Germline V gene lookup returns CDR1 SGHRS and CDR2 YFSETQ. The CDR3 is 15 residues long. The CDR3 here is CASSEQAGGLYEQYF. The CDR3 DNA reads TGCGCCAGCAGCGAACAAGCGGGGGGATTGTACGAGCAGTACTTC.

This clonotype was counted only a few times. A much larger clone sits a single nucleotide away, making a read error possible. V and J are TRBV6-1 and TRBJ2-6, with 8 bases lining up with TRBD1. The CDR3 runs 18 residues. Trimming at V came to 5 bases and at J to 0 bases, leaving 9 bases not matched to a gene. Looked up from germline, CDR1 is MNHNS and CDR2 is SASEGT. The CDR3: CASSLSGTGLSGANVLTF. The CDR3 DNA is TGTGCCAGCAGTCTATCCGGGACAGGACTCTCTGGGGCCAACGTCCTGACTTTC.

This clonotype has only a few counts. The CDR3 sequence is CSAPSGSLSYEQYF. CDR3 nucleotides: TGCAGTGCTCCGAGCGGGAGTTTGTCCTACGAGCAGTACTTC. The chain couples TRBV20-1 to TRBJ2-7; TRBD2 agrees at 8 bases. The CDR3 has 14 residues. CDR1 and CDR2 from the germline V gene are DFQATT and SNEGSKA (reference sequence). V shed 5 bases, J shed 1 base, and the junction held 7 bases outside the gene matches.

V and J are TRBV12-3 or TRBV12-4 and TRBJ2-2; D may correspond to TRBD1 or TRBD2 (6 bases each). The germline V and J ends were trimmed by 8 bases and 5 bases, with 12 bases remaining between them. This CDR3 is 13 amino acids long. The CDR3 reads CASVRGRTGELFF. The DNA of the CDR3 is TGTGCCAGCGTACGGGGGCGGACCGGGGAGCTGTTTTTT.

The rearrangement links TRBV12-3 or TRBV12-4 to TRBJ2-5; possible D gene TRBD2, 6 bases. Matching the DNA end better, TRBJ2-7 makes the J call doubtful. The CDR3 runs 13 residues. As DNA, the CDR3 is TGTGCCAGCAGTTTGGGCCTGGGGGGCGAGCAGTACTTC. This sequence encodes CASSLGLGGEQYF.

V and J are TRBV6-5 and TRBJ2-1, with unresolved D. Germline V CDR1 and CDR2: MNHEY, SVGAGI. With 10 bases removed from V and 8 bases from J, the gap between germline ends came to 9 bases. The length of the CDR3 is 10 residues. The DNA of the CDR3 is TGTGCCACGGGTCCCCATGAGCAGTTCTTC. Translating gives CATGPHEQFF.

The chain recombines TRBV7-6 with TRBJ1-5; D unclear. Looked up from germline, CDR1 is SGHVS and CDR2 is FNYEAQ. V lost 1 base, J lost 5 bases, and 9 bases lay in between. The CDR3 has 14 amino acids. CDR3 bases: TGTGCCAGCAGCTTAGAGGCATCATATCAGCCCCAGCATTTT. The encoded protein is CASSLEASYQPQHF.

This clonotype was seen a handful of times. V and J are TRBV11-2 and TRBJ1-2; TRBD1 might be the D (5 bases). The V end was cut by 0 bases, the J end by 4 bases, with 6 bases between. Germline V CDR1 and CDR2: SGHAT, FQNNGV. There are 13 residues in the CDR3. CDR3 protein: CASSLEGLYGYTF. The CDR3 nucleotides read TGTGCCAGCAGCTTAGAGGGGCTCTATGGCTACACCTTC.

This clonotype was seen a handful of times. The chain is built from TRBV20-1 and TRBJ1-1; D may be TRBD1 (6 bases). Germline CDR1 and CDR2: DFQATT and SNEGSKA (reference sequence). V was cut by 2 bases and J by 5 bases, with 12 bases left in between. This CDR3 comprises 13 residues. CDR3 in amino acids: CSARTGIGTEAFF. The CDR3 DNA reads as TGCAGTGCTAGAACAGGGATAGGAACTGAAGCTTTCTTT.

The V call is TRBV3-1, the J call TRBJ1-6; 9 bases agree with TRBD1. This CDR3 spans 15 amino acids. Germline V gene sequence: CDR1 LGHDT, CDR2 YNNKEL (reference sequence). After removal of 1 base from V and 10 bases from J, the junction contained 5 bases not matched to a gene. In nucleotides, the CDR3 is TGTGCCAGCAGCCAAGGACAGGGGGGCGGATCACCCCTCCACTTT. Residues: CASSQGQGGGSPLHF.

This clonotype was recorded many times. The gene calls are TRBV7-2 and TRBJ2-5; D is undetermined. V lost 5 bases to trimming and J lost 1 base, with 11 bases between them. Germline-derived CDR1 and CDR2 are SGHTA and FQGNSA. The CDR3 loop spans 14 amino acids. The chain's CDR3 is CASSPSPAQETQYF. The CDR3 region has the DNA TGTGCCAGCAGCCCGTCCCCTGCCCAAGAGACCCAGTACTTC.

Worth noting for this clonotype: A read error is possible here, since a much larger clone lies one base away. V is TRBV28 and J is TRBJ2-7; 10 bases map to TRBD1. The V gene's germline CDR1 is MDHEN and CDR2 SYDVKM. With V trimmed by 7 bases and J by 5 bases, 8 bases remained unmatched. The CDR3 contains 14 residues. Written as DNA, the CDR3 is TGTGCCAGCAATACCCGGGACAGGGGAAACGAGCAGTACTTC. Translating gives CASNTRDRGNEQYF.

The CDR3 here is CASSPGTRNEQFF. DNA for the CDR3: TGTGCCAGCAGCCCAGGGACTAGAAATGAGCAGTTCTTC. V is TRBV13 and J is TRBJ2-1; 8 bases match TRBD2. This CDR3 spans 13 amino acids. V shed 5 bases, J shed 7 bases, and the junction held 4 bases outside the gene matches. Germline CDR1 is PRHDT and CDR2 is FYEKMQ (reference sequence).

This clonotype was detected a few times. The V and J genes are TRBV12-3 or TRBV12-4 and TRBJ1-1; 7 bases align to TRBD1. J lost 2 bases, V lost 4 bases, and 7 bases had no gene match. The CDR3 sequence is 15 residues long. CDR3 DNA sequence: TGTGCCAGCAGTTCCTGGACAGGAGATAACACTGAAGCTTTCTTT. It yields the protein CASSSWTGDNTEAFF.

Of note for this clonotype: A read error may be the cause here, since a much bigger clone is one base away. The chain uses TRBV27 and TRBJ2-5, with a weak D call TRBD2 (5 bases). The DNA end lines up better with TRBJ2-7; the J call may be wrong. Germline CDR1 reads MNHEY; CDR2 reads SMNVEV (reference sequence). The CDR3 has 16 amino acids. For the CDR3, the DNA is TGTGCCGGCAGTTTAGTCTCGGGAAGGTCTCTTGGCGAGCAGTACTTC. Residues: CAGSLVSGRSLGEQYF.

The table lists this clonotype with many counts. The rearrangement links TRBV6-5 to TRBJ1-2, with 9 bases identical to TRBD1. V lost 0 bases, J lost 8 bases, and 7 bases stayed unmatched. There are 15 residues in the CDR3. Germline lookup yields CDR1 MNHEY and CDR2 SVGAGI. CDR3 region: CASSYSFGTGFGYTF. CDR3 DNA sequence: TGTGCCAGCAGTTACTCGTTCGGGACAGGGTTCGGCTACACCTTC.

The sample holds many counts of this clonotype. J is TRBJ1-5 and V is TRBV7-2; the D is unclear. V was clipped by 1 base and J by 4 bases, with 5 bases between them. This CDR3 is built from 13 residues. Germline CDR1 reads SGHTA; CDR2 reads FQGNSA. The CDR3 DNA reads TGTGCCAGCAGCTTAGGGCAGAATCAGCCCCAGCATTTT. This sequence encodes CASSLGQNQPQHF.

The chain couples TRBV19 to TRBJ2-5; D gene ambiguous. Trimming removed 3 bases at V and 2 bases at J, with 7 bases between. The CDR3 runs to 13 residues. The V gene's germline CDR1 is LNHDA and CDR2 SQIVND (reference sequence). In DNA form, the CDR3 reads TGTGCCAGTAGTATGGCAAAACAAGAGACCCAGTACTTC. Translating it yields CASSMAKQETQYF.

In this sample, this clonotype turned up many times. This may arise from a read error, as a much more abundant clone is one base away. V gene TRBV9 combines with J gene TRBJ2-3, with D possibly TRBD1 on 6 matching bases. The CDR3 loop spans 14 amino acids. CDR1 SGDLS and CDR2 YYNGEE come from the germline V gene. Trimming left V 3 bases short and J 6 bases short, with 14 bases between. The CDR3, as DNA: TGTGCCAGCAGCGGGGGGCCACTAGAGGATACGCAGTATTTT. Translating it yields CASSGGPLEDTQYF.

V and J are TRBV29-1 and TRBJ1-1; D perhaps matches TRBD1 (5 bases). Germline lookup yields CDR1 SQVTM and CDR2 ANQGSEA. The CDR3 is 14 residues long. V lost 5 bases and J lost 4, with 17 bases in between. The CDR3 loop reads CSVRDRRGSTEAFF. Here the CDR3 DNA reads TGCAGCGTTAGGGACCGCCGAGGGAGCACTGAAGCTTTCTTT.